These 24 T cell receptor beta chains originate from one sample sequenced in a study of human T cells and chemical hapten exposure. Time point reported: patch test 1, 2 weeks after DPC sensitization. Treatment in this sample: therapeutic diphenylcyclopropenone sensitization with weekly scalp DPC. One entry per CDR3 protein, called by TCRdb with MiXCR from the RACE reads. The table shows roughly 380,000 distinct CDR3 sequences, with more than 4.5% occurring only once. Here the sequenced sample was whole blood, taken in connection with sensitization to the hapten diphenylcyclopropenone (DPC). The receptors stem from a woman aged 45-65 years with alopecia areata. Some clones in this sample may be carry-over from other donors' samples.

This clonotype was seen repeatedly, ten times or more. CDR3 DNA: TGTGCCAGCAGCGTAGCGGGACAGGGGATCTACGAGCAGTACTTC. Translating gives CASSVAGQGIYEQYF. The V gene is TRBV9, the J gene TRBJ2-7; 10 nucleotides align to TRBD1. Germline assignment: CDR1 SGDLS and CDR2 YYNGEE. V dropped 0 bases and J dropped 3; count of bases not matched to a gene: 3. CDR3 length: 15 amino acids.

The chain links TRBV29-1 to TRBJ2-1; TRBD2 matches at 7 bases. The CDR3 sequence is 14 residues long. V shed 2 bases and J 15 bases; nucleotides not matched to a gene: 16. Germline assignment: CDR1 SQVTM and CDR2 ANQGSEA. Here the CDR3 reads CSVEPREGWTLGFF. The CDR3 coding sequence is TGCAGCGTTGAACCCAGGGAGGGGTGGACTCTAGGGTTCTTC.

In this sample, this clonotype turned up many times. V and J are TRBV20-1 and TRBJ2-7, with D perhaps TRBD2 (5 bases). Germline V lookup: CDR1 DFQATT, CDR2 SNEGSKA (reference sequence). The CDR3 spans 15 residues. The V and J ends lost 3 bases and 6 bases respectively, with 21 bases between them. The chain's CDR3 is CSARKVGAGLGEQYF. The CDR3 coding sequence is TGCAGTGCTAGGAAAGTGGGAGCAGGTCTGGGCGAGCAGTACTTC.

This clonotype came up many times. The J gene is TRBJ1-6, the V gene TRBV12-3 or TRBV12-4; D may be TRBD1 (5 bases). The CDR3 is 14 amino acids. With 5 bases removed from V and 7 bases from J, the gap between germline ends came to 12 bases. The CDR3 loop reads CASSASWGNSPLHF. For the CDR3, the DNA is TGTGCCAGCAGTGCTAGCTGGGGGAATTCACCCCTCCACTTT.

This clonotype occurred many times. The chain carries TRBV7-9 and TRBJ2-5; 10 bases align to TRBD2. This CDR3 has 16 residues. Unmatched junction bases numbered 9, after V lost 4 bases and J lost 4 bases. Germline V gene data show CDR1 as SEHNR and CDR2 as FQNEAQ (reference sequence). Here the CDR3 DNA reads TGTGCCAGCAGCTCGACGCTAGCGGGGGACACAGAGACCCAGTACTTC. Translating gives CASSSTLAGDTETQYF.

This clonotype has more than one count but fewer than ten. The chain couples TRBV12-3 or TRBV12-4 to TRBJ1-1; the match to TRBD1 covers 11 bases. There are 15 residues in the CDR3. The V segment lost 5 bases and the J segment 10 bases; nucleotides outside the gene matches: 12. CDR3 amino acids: CASSPPGQGGTGAFF. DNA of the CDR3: TGTGCCAGCAGTCCGCCGGGACAGGGGGGGACGGGAGCTTTCTTT.

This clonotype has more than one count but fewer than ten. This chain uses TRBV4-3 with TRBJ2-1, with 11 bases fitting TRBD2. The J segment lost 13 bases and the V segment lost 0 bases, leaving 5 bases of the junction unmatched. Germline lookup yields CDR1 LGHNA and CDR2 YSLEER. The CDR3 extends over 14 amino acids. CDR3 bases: TGCGCCAGCAGCCAAGAAAGAACTAGCGGGAGACAGTTCTTC. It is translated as CASSQERTSGRQFF.

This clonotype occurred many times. The CDR3 DNA sequence: TGTGCCAGCAGCTCGGCCTTATCTGAGCAGTTCTTC. As protein: CASSSALSEQFF. The gene calls are TRBV7-2 and TRBJ2-1; D gene unclear. Germline loops: CDR1 SGHTA, CDR2 FQGNSA. CDR3 length equals 12 residues. V lost 4 bases to trimming and J lost 9 bases, with 10 bases between them.

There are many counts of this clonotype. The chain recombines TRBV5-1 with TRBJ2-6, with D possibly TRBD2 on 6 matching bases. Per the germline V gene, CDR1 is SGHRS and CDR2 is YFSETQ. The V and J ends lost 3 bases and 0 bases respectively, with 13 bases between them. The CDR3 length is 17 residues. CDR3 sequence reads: CASSSGTLSSGANVLTF. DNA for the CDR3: TGCGCCAGCAGCTCCGGGACTCTGAGCTCTGGGGCCAACGTCCTGACTTTC.

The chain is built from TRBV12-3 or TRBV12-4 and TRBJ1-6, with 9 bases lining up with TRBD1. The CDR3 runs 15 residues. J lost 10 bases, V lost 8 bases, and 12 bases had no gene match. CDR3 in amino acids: CASRDRADYGSPLHF. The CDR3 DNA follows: TGTGCCAGCCGGGACAGGGCCGATTATGGCTCACCCCTCCACTTT.

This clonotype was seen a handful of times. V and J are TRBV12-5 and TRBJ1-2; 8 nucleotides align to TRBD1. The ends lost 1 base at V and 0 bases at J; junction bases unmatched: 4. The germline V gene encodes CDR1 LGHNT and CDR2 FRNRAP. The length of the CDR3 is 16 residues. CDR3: CASGLAGTGANYGYTF. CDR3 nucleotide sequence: TGTGCTAGTGGTTTGGCCGGGACAGGAGCTAACTATGGCTACACCTTC.

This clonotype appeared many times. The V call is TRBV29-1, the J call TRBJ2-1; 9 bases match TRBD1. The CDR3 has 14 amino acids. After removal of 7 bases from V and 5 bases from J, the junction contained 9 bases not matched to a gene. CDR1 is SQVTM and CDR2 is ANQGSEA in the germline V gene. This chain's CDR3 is CSAGGGQGHNEQFF. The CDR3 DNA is TGCAGCGCAGGTGGGGGACAGGGACACAATGAGCAGTTCTTC.

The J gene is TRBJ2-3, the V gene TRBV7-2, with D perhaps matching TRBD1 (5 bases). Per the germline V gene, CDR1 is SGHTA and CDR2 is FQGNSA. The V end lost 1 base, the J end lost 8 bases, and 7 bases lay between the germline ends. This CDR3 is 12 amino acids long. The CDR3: CASSLERGTQYF. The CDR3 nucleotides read TGTGCCAGCAGCTTAGAAAGGGGTACGCAGTATTTT.

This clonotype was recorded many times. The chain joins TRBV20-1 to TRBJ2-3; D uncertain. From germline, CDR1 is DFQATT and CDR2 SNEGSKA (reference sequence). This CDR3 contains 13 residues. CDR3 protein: CSIPGRNPDTQYF. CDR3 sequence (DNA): TGCAGCATCCCGGGCCGTAATCCAGATACGCAGTATTTT.

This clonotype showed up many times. The CDR3 loop is CASSSGTGVDTQYF. In DNA form, the CDR3 reads TGCGCCAGCAGCTCCGGGACAGGGGTGGATACGCAGTATTTT. J is TRBJ2-3 and V is TRBV5-1; TRBD1 matches at 10 bases. Germline assignment: CDR1 SGHRS and CDR2 YFSETQ. The V gene end was trimmed by 3 bases and the J gene end by 6 bases; junction bases not matched to a gene: 4. This CDR3 is 14 amino acids long.

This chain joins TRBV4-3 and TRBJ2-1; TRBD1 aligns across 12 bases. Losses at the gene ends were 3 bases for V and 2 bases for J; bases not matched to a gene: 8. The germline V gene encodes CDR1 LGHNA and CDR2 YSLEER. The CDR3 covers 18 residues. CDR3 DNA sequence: TGCGCCAGCAGCCAGCCCCCGGGACAGGGGGCAGCCTACAATGAGCAGTTCTTC. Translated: CASSQPPGQGAAYNEQFF.

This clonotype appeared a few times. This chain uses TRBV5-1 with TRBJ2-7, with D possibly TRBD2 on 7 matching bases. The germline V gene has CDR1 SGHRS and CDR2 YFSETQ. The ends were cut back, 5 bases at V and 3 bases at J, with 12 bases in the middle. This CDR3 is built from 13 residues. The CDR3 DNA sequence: TGCGCCAGCAGAGGGGGGGGCGTCTACGAGCAGTACTTC. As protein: CASRGGGVYEQYF.

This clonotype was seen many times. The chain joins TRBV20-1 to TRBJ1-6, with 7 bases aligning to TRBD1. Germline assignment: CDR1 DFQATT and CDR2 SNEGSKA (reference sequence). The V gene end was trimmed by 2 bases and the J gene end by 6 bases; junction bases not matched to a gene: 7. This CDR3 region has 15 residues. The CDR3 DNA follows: TGCAGTGCTAGAAGGGGGCAGGGGGTTAATTCACCCCTCCACTTT. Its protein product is CSARRGQGVNSPLHF.

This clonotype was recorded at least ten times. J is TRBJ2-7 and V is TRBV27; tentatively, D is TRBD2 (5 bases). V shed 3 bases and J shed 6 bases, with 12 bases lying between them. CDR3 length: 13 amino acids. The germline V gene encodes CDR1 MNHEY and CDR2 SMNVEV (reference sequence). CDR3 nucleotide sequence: TGTGCCAGCAGTTTTTCCGAGGGCACCGAGCAGTACTTC. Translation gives CASSFSEGTEQYF.

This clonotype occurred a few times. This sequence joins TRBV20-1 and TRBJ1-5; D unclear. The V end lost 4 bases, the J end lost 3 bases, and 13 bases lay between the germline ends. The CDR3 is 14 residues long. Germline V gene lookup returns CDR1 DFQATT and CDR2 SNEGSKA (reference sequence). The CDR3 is CSAIVGQLNQPQHF. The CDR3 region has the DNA TGCAGTGCTATAGTGGGCCAACTCAATCAGCCCCAGCATTTT.

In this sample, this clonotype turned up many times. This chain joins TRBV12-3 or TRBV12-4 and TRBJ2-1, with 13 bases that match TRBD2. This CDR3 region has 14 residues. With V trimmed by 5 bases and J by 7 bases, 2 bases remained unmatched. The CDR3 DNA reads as TGTGCCAGCAGTGCACTAGCGGGGGGGAATGAGCAGTTCTTC. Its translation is CASSALAGGNEQFF.

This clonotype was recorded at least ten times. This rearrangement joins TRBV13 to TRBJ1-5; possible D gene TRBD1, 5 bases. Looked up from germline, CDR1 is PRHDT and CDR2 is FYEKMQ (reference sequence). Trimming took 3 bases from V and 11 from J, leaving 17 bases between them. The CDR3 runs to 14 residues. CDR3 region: CASSFGRDSPAQHF. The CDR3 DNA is TGTGCCAGCAGCTTCGGCCGTGACAGCCCGGCCCAGCATTTT.

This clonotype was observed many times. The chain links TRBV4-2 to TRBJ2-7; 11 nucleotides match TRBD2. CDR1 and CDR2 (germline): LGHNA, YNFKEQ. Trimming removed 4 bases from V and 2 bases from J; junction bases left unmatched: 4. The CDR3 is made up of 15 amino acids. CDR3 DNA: TGTGCCAGCAGCCCTAGCGGGGGGCTGACCTACGAGCAGTACTTC. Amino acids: CASSPSGGLTYEQYF.

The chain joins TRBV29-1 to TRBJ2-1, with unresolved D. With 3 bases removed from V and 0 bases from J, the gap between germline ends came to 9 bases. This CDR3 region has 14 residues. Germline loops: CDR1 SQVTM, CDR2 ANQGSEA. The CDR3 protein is CSVDGGASYNEQFF. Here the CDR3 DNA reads TGCAGCGTTGACGGCGGAGCCTCCTACAATGAGCAGTTCTTC.